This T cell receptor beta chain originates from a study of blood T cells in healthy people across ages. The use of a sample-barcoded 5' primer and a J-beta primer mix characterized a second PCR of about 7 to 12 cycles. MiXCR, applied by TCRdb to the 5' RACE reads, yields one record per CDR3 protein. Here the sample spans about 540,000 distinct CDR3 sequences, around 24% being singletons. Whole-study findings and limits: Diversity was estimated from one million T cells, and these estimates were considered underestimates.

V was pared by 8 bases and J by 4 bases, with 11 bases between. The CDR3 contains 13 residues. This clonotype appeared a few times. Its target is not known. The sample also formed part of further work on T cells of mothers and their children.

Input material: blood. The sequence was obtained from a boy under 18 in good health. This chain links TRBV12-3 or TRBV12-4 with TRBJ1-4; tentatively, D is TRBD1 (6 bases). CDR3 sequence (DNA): TGTGCCAGCTCGGACAGTGATAATGAAAAACTGTTTTTT. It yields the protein CASSDSDNEKLFF.